This T cell receptor beta chain was observed in a study of T-cell reconstitution after alpha-beta-depleted transplantation in children. This clonotype was counted only a few times. From germline, CDR1 is SEHNR and CDR2 FQNEAQ (reference sequence). The CDR3 contains 14 residues. V shed 2 bases and J shed 4 bases, with 11 bases lying between them. Using unique molecular identifiers, the investigators prepared the TCRbeta library. TCRdb reprocessed the PCR reads with MiXCR, giving one entry per CDR3 protein. The table records just over 350,000 distinct CDR3 sequences, 13% of them present only once. This receptor was taken from a human donor who donated a stem cell graft to a child with Fanconi anemia. The sequencing here drew on PBMCs, taken from the stem cell graft. The chain joins TRBV7-9 to TRBJ1-1; D remains ambiguous. CDR3 nucleotides: TGTGCCAGCAGCTTATCATTGGGGATCACTGAAGCTTTCTTT. Amino acid sequence: CASSLSLGITEAFF.